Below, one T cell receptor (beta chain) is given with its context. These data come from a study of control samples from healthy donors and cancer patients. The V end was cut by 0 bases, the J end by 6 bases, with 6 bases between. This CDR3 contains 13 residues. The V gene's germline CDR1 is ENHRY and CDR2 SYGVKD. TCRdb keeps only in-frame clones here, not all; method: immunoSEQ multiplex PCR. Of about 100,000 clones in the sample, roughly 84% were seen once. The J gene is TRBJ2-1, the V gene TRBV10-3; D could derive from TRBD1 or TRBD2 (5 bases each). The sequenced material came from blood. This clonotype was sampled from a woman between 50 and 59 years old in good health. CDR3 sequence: CAISESGTNEQFF. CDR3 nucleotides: TGTGCCATCAGTGAGTCGGGGACCAATGAGCAGTTCTTC.